The present entry profiles one T cell receptor (beta chain) with its context. The method was immunoSEQ multiplex PCR; TCRdb's version includes in-frame clones alone and lacks a portion of them. The sample consists of roughly 130,000 clones, around 94% of them appearing once. V lost 7 bases, J lost 2 bases, and 12 bases lay in between. The CDR3 covers 12 residues. Germline CDR1 is SQVTM and CDR2 is ANQGSEA. These data come from a study of control samples from healthy donors and cancer patients. The sequencing input was PBMCs. The TCR was taken from a man in his 60s with colorectal cancer. The rearrangement joins TRBV29-1 to TRBJ2-7; D may be TRBD1 (6 bases). The CDR3 sequence: CSASGTTYEQYF. In DNA form, the CDR3 reads TGCAGCGCGTCCGGGACAACCTACGAGCAGTACTTC.